Presented here are 5 T cell receptor beta chains from one specimen sequenced in a study of blood T cell repertoires in COVID-19. The data were produced by immunoSEQ multiplex PCR, yet TCRdb's version contains in-frame clones alone and is incomplete. The sample lists over 200,000 clones; around 90% were seen once. Sequencing used peripheral blood. These receptors all come from a woman in her thirties with acute or convalescent COVID-19.

The chain links TRBV3-1 (or the pseudogene TRBV3-2) to TRBJ2-5; D not resolved. V was cut by 0 bases and J by 4 bases, with 9 bases left in between. CDR1 is LGHDT and CDR2 is YNNKEL in the germline V gene (reference sequence). The CDR3 runs to 14 residues. As DNA, the CDR3 is TGTGCCAGCAGCCAAGATAGTGGGCGAGAGACCCAGTACTTC. It encodes CASSQDSGRETQYF.

The chain has TRBV25-1 and TRBJ1-1, with a possible D match to TRBD1 (6 bases). The germline gives CDR1 MGHDK, CDR2 SYGVNS. The CDR3 has 15 residues. The V end was cut by 6 bases, the J end by 8 bases, with 22 bases between. The CDR3 sequence is CASRRVGTQGGEAFF. In nucleotides, the CDR3 is TGTGCCAGCAGACGTGTGGGGACACAGGGCGGGGAAGCTTTCTTT.

CDR3 residues: CASSFFRGSYEQYF. The CDR3 bases are TGTGCCAGCAGTTTCTTCAGGGGGTCCTACGAGCAGTACTTC. The rearrangement uses TRBV27 and TRBJ2-7; 7 bases map to TRBD1. CDR3 size: 14 residues. The V gene's germline CDR1 is MNHEY and CDR2 SMNVEV (reference sequence). V shed 3 bases and J 1 base; nucleotides not matched to a gene: 3.

This clone has a handful of counts. This chain connects TRBV6-2 or TRBV6-3 to TRBJ1-5, with D possibly matching TRBD1 (6 bases). This CDR3 contains 14 residues. V gave up 4 bases and J gave up 4 bases, with 11 bases separating them. Germline CDR1 and CDR2: MNHEY and SVGEGT. CDR3 amino acids: CASSWGHLNQPQHF. The CDR3 DNA follows: TGTGCCAGCAGTTGGGGACACCTTAATCAGCCCCAGCATTTT.

The V call is TRBV7-9, the J call TRBJ2-7; the match to TRBD2 covers 10 bases. Germline CDR1 reads SEHNR; CDR2 reads FQNEAQ (reference sequence). With 2 bases clipped from V and 4 bases from J, the junction kept 8 bases outside the gene matches. The CDR3 runs 16 residues. In nucleotides, the CDR3 is TGTGCCAGCAGCTTATTTGGGACTAGCGTCAGTTACGAGCAGTACTTC. The encoded protein is CASSLFGTSVSYEQYF.